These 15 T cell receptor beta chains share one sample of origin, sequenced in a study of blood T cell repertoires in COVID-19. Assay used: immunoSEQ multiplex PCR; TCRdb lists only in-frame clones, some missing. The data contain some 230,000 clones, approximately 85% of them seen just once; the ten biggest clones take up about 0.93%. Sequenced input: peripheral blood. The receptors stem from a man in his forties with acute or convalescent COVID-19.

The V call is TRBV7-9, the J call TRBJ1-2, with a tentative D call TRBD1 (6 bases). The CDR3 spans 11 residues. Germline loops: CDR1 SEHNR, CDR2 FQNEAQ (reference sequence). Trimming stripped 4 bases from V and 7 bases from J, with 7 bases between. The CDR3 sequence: CASSSGVGYTF. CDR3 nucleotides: TGTGCCAGCAGCTCAGGGGTTGGCTACACCTTC.

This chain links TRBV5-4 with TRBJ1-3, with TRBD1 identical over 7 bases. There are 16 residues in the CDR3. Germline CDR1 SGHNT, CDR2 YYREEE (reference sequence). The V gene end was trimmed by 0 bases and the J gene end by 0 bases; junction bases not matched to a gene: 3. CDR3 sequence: CASSLARGSSGNTIYF. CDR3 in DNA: TGTGCCAGCAGCTTGGCCAGGGGGAGCTCTGGAAACACCATATATTTT.

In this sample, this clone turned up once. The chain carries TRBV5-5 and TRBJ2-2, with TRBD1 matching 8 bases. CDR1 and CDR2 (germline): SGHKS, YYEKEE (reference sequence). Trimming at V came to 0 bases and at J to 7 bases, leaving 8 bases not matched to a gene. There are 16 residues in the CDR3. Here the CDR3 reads CASSLAGQGIVGELFF. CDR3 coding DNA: TGTGCCAGCAGCTTGGCCGGACAGGGAATAGTCGGGGAGCTGTTTTTT. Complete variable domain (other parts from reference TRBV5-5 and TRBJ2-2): DAGVTQSPTHLIKTRGQQVTLRCSPISGHKSVSWYQQVLGQGPQFIFQYYEKEERGRGNFPDRFSARQFPNYSSELNVNALLLGDSALYLCASSLAGQGIVGELFFGEGSRLTVL.

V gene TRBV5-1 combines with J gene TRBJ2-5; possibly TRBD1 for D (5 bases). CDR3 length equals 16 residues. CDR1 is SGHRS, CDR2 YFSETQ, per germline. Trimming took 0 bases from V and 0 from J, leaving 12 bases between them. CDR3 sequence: CASSLEAGWYQETQYF. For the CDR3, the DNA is TGCGCCAGCAGCTTGGAAGCAGGGTGGTACCAAGAGACCCAGTACTTC.

The CDR3 spells CASSLADRGVYNEQFF. CDR3 in DNA: TGTGCCAGCAGCTTGGCCGACAGGGGAGTGTACAATGAGCAGTTCTTC. The V and J genes are TRBV13 and TRBJ2-1; 8 bases map to TRBD1. The length of the CDR3 is 16 residues. The ends lost 3 bases at V and 4 bases at J; junction bases unmatched: 8. CDR1 is PRHDT and CDR2 is FYEKMQ in the germline V gene (reference sequence).

Written as DNA, the CDR3 is TGTGCCAGCAGACCCAGCGTGGGAAAACTGTTTTTT. It codes for CASRPSVGKLFF. This rearrangement joins TRBV28 to TRBJ1-4, with D unresolved. The CDR3 loop spans 12 amino acids. CDR1 is MDHEN, CDR2 SYDVKM, per germline. V was pared by 6 bases and J by 10 bases, with 12 bases between.

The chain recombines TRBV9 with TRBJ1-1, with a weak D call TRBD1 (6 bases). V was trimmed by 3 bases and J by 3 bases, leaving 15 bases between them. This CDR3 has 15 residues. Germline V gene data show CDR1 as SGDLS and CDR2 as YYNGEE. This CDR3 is CASSGTQGFDTEAFF. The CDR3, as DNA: TGTGCCAGCAGCGGCACGCAGGGGTTTGACACTGAAGCTTTCTTT.

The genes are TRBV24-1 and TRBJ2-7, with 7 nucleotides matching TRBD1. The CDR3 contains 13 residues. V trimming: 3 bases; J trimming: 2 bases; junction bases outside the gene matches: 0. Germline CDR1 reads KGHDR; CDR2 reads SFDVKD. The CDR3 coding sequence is TGTGCCACCAGTGATACAGGGGCCTACGAGCAGTACTTC. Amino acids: CATSDTGAYEQYF.

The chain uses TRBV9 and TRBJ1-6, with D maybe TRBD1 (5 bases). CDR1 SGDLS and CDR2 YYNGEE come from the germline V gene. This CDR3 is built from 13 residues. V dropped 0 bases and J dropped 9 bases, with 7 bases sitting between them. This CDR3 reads CASSVGGSSPLHF. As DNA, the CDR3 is TGTGCCAGCAGCGTAGGGGGCAGTTCACCCCTCCACTTT.

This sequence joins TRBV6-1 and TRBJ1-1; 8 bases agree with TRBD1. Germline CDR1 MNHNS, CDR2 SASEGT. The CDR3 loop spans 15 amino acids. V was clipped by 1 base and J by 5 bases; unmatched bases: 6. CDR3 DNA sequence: TGTGCCAGCAGTGAAGACTGGACAGGGAGAACTGAAGCTTTCTTT. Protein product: CASSEDWTGRTEAFF.

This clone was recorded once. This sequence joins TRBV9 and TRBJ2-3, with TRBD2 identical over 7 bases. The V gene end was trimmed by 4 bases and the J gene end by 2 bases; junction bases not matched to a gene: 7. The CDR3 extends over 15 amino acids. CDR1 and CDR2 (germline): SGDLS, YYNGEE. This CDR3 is CASSMRAGNTDTQYF. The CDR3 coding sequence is TGTGCCAGCAGCATGAGAGCGGGGAACACAGATACGCAGTATTTT.

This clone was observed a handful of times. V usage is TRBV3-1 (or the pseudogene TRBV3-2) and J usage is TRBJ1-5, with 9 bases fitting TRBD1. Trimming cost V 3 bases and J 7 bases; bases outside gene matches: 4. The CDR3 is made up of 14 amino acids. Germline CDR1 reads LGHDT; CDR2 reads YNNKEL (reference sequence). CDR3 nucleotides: TGTGCCAGCAGCCAGTCGACAGGGGGACAGCCCCAGCATTTT. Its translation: CASSQSTGGQPQHF.

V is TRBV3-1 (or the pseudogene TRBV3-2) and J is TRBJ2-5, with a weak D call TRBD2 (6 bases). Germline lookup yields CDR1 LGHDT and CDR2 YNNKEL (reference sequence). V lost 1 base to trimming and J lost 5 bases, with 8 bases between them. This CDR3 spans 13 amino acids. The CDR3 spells CASSQGGVETQYF. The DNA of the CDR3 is TGTGCCAGCAGCCAAGGGGGGGTTGAGACCCAGTACTTC.

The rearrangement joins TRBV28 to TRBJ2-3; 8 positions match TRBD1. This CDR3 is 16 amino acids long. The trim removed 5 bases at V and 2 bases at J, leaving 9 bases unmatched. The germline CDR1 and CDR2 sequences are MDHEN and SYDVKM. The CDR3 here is CASSQPGQAITDTQYF. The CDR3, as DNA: TGTGCCAGCAGTCAGCCGGGACAGGCGATCACAGATACGCAGTATTTT.

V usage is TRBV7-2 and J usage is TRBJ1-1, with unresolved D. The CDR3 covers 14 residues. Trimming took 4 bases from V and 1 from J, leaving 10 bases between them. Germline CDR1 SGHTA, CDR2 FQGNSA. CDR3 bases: TGTGCCAGCAGCTCTAGGCGGGGGAACACTGAAGCTTTCTTT. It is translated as CASSSRRGNTEAFF.